The 31 T cell receptor beta chains in this list originate from one sample, sequenced in a study of cytomegalovirus exposure and HLA in healthy donors. PCR involved 60 Vbeta and 13 Jbeta primers. Assay used: immunoSEQ multiplex PCR; TCRdb lists only in-frame clones, some missing. This table holds around 140,000 clones, over 60% found once. Sequenced input: PBMCs. These receptors came from a middle-aged man in good health and CMV-seropositive.

The chain couples TRBV7-9 to TRBJ2-7; weak D call: TRBD2 (5 bases). CDR3 length: 14 residues. Trimming stripped 2 bases from V and 4 bases from J, with 12 bases between. Germline values: CDR1 SEHNR, CDR2 FQNEAQ (reference sequence). As DNA, the CDR3 is TGTGCCAGCAGCTTAAGAGGGCCCGAGTACGAGCAGTACTTC. It is translated as CASSLRGPEYEQYF.

The rearrangement joins TRBV6-6 to TRBJ2-7; D gene uncertain. This CDR3 region has 14 residues. V lost 5 bases, J lost 2 bases, and 13 bases lay in between. CDR1 is MNHNY, CDR2 SVGAGI, per germline (reference sequence). The CDR3 here is CASSDLQPPYEQYF. The CDR3 nucleotides read TGTGCCAGCAGTGACCTACAGCCCCCCTACGAGCAGTACTTC.

V gene TRBV16 combines with J gene TRBJ2-3, with no clear D. V was shortened by 2 bases and J by 4 bases, with 4 bases between the two germline ends. Germline V CDR1 and CDR2: KGHSY, FQNENV. There are 12 residues in the CDR3. The CDR3 here is CASSQESDTQYF. CDR3 nucleotides: TGTGCCAGCAGCCAAGAGTCAGATACGCAGTATTTT.

The rearrangement joins TRBV5-1 to TRBJ1-1; D is ambiguous. Germline loops: CDR1 SGHRS, CDR2 YFSETQ. The CDR3 is made up of 15 amino acids. Trimming left V 0 bases short and J 5 bases short, with 14 bases between. The CDR3, as DNA: TGCGCCAGCAGCTTGGAGCGGGGAGGTAGTACTGAAGCTTTCTTT. Protein sequence: CASSLERGGSTEAFF. Variable domain in full (rest from reference TRBV5-1 and TRBJ1-1): KAGVTQTPRYLIKTRGQQVTLSCSPISGHRSVSWYQQTPGQGLQFLFEYFSETQRNKGNFPGRFSGRQFSNSRSEMNVSTLELGDSALYLCASSLERGGSTEAFFGQGTRLTVV.

The chain recombines TRBV5-1 with TRBJ2-3; D gene unclear. The CDR3 has 13 amino acids. Germline CDR1 reads SGHRS; CDR2 reads YFSETQ. The V gene lost 4 bases and the J gene lost 2 bases, with 8 bases spanning the gap. This CDR3 reads CASSVESTDTQYF. The CDR3 bases are TGCGCCAGCAGCGTAGAGTCCACAGATACGCAGTATTTT.

V and J are TRBV10-2 and TRBJ2-7; 13 bases align to TRBD2. From germline, CDR1 is WSHSY and CDR2 SAAADI. V was pared by 6 bases and J by 4 bases, with 9 bases of the junction left unmatched. The CDR3 length is 16 residues. The CDR3 DNA is TGCGCCAGCAGAGAACTAGCGGGAGGGCCTCTTTACGAGCAGTACTTC. Translating gives CASRELAGGPLYEQYF.

The chain recombines TRBV28 with TRBJ1-2; 8 positions agree with TRBD1. CDR3 length: 15 residues. The germline V gene encodes CDR1 MDHEN and CDR2 SYDVKM. V shed 10 bases, J shed 6 bases, and the junction held 16 bases outside the gene matches. The CDR3 nucleotides read TGTGCCACCTACCCCGGAGGACAGGGCGTAAATGGCTACACCTTC. Protein product: CATYPGGQGVNGYTF.

This clone was seen once. The chain employs TRBV10-3 and TRBJ1-5; TRBD1 might be the D (6 bases). The CDR3 runs 14 residues. The germline gives CDR1 ENHRY, CDR2 SYGVKD. V gave up 8 bases and J gave up 4 bases, with 15 bases separating them. CDR3: CAISDRPGNQPQHF. CDR3 nucleotide sequence: TGTGCCATCTCAGACAGGCCTGGGAATCAGCCCCAGCATTTT.

This sequence joins TRBV29-1 and TRBJ2-6; a weak D match, TRBD1 (5 bases). In germline, CDR1 is SQVTM, CDR2 ANQGSEA. V was clipped by 8 bases and J by 0 bases, with 14 bases between them. The CDR3 totals 15 residues. Written as DNA, the CDR3 is TGCAGCCCTCCGACAGTCTACTCTGGGGCCAACGTCCTGACTTTC. This sequence encodes CSPPTVYSGANVLTF.

This rearrangement joins TRBV7-2 to TRBJ2-5; TRBD1 agrees at 8 bases. This CDR3 spans 14 amino acids. The germline gives CDR1 SGHTA, CDR2 FQGNSA. V was pared by 5 bases and J by 5 bases, with 7 bases of the junction left unmatched. This CDR3 reads CASSIAGGWETQYF. The CDR3 region has the DNA TGTGCCAGCAGCATCGCAGGGGGCTGGGAGACCCAGTACTTC. Full variable domain (missing parts from reference TRBV7-2 and TRBJ2-5): GAGVSQSPSNKVTEKGKDVELRCDPISGHTALYWYRQSLGQGLEFLIYFQGNSAPDKSGLPSDRFSAERTGGSVSTLTIQRTQQEDSAVYLCASSIAGGWETQYFGPGTRLLVL.

This chain joins TRBV7-2 and TRBJ2-2; D is perhaps TRBD1 (5 bases). This CDR3 region has 14 residues. With 6 bases removed from V and 9 bases from J, the gap between germline ends came to 17 bases. CDR1 and CDR2 from the germline V gene are SGHTA and FQGNSA. CDR3 DNA: TGTGCCAGCAGTAAAGGGGCGGTCGGCCGGGAGCTGTTTTTT. Translating it yields CASSKGAVGRELFF. Variable domain in full (rest from reference TRBV7-2 and TRBJ2-2): GAGVSQSPSNKVTEKGKDVELRCDPISGHTALYWYRQSLGQGLEFLIYFQGNSAPDKSGLPSDRFSAERTGGSVSTLTIQRTQQEDSAVYLCASSKGAVGRELFFGEGSRLTVL.

The chain couples TRBV7-8 to TRBJ2-2; a possible D gene is TRBD2 (6 bases). The CDR3 is 17 amino acids. The V gene's germline CDR1 is SGHVS and CDR2 FQNEAQ. V lost 5 bases to trimming and J lost 4 bases, with 20 bases between them. CDR3 protein: CASSERAPNSGTGELFF. The CDR3 coding sequence is TGTGCCAGCAGCGAGCGGGCCCCGAATAGTGGCACCGGGGAGCTGTTTTTT.

The chain is built from TRBV4-3 and TRBJ2-7; unclear D gene. The CDR3 contains 10 residues. V lost 8 bases to trimming and J lost 6 bases, with 8 bases between them. Looked up from germline, CDR1 is LGHNA and CDR2 is YSLEER. The CDR3 reads CASWRFEQYF. The CDR3 DNA reads as TGCGCCAGCTGGAGATTCGAGCAGTACTTC.

The rearrangement uses TRBV28 and TRBJ1-5; D perhaps matches TRBD1 (6 bases). The CDR3 sequence is 15 residues long. Germline V gene lookup returns CDR1 MDHEN and CDR2 SYDVKM. The V end lost 8 bases, the J end lost 5 bases, and 19 bases lay between the germline ends. CDR3 loop: CASGQSLGQYQPQHF. The CDR3 region has the DNA TGTGCCAGCGGACAGTCATTAGGGCAATATCAGCCCCAGCATTTT.

V is TRBV9 and J is TRBJ1-5; TRBD1 matches 12 bases. The V gene end was trimmed by 4 bases and the J gene end by 7 bases; junction bases not matched to a gene: 12. Per the germline V gene, CDR1 is SGDLS and CDR2 is YYNGEE. CDR3 length equals 17 residues. The CDR3 coding sequence is TGTGCCAGCAGCAGGGGGGACAGGGGGCGGCTGAGACAGCCCCAGCATTTT. Translated, it gives CASSRGDRGRLRQPQHF.

The chain is built from TRBV2 and TRBJ2-5, with D perhaps matching TRBD2 (5 bases). There are 13 residues in the CDR3. Trimming removed 7 bases at V and 1 base at J, with 10 bases between. From germline, CDR1 is SNHLY and CDR2 FYNNEI. CDR3 amino acids: CASNPRVQETQYF. Written as DNA, the CDR3 is TGTGCCAGCAATCCGAGGGTCCAAGAGACCCAGTACTTC.

This chain uses TRBV4-1 with TRBJ1-2; 7 positions agree with TRBD1. The CDR3 sequence is 14 residues long. Germline lookup yields CDR1 MGHRA and CDR2 YSYEKL. With 2 bases clipped from V and 2 bases from J, the junction kept 2 bases outside the gene matches. Here the CDR3 reads CASSQTGANYGYTF. The DNA for the CDR3 is TGCGCCAGCAGCCAAACAGGGGCCAACTATGGCTACACCTTC.

This clone was counted only a few times. The CDR3: CASSVDETSGRSEQFF. The CDR3 DNA reads as TGTGCCAGCAGCGTAGATGAGACTAGCGGGAGATCTGAGCAGTTCTTC. The chain joins TRBV9 to TRBJ2-1; the match to TRBD2 covers 12 bases. This CDR3 is 16 amino acids long. Germline V gives CDR1 SGDLS, CDR2 YYNGEE. Trimming cost V 0 bases and J 9 bases; bases outside gene matches: 7.

The genes are TRBV7-2 and TRBJ1-2, with D perhaps TRBD1 (6 bases). The V and J ends lost 5 bases and 4 bases respectively, with 11 bases between them. CDR1 and CDR2 from the germline V gene are SGHTA and FQGNSA. CDR3 length equals 13 residues. The CDR3 nucleotides are TGTGCCAGCAGCGACACAGGGAGCTATGGCTACACCTTC. Amino acid sequence: CASSDTGSYGYTF.

This chain uses TRBV29-1 with TRBJ1-2; D gene uncertain. Trimming took off 6 bases at V and 2 bases at J, with 7 bases between the two ends. Germline V gene data show CDR1 as SQVTM and CDR2 as ANQGSEA. The CDR3 contains 11 residues. This chain's CDR3 is CSVGGNYGYTF. The CDR3 DNA reads TGCAGCGTGGGCGGGAACTATGGCTACACCTTC. The entire variable domain, with the rest obtained from reference TRBV29-1 and TRBJ1-2, is as follows: SAVISQKPSRDICQRGTSLTIQCQVDSQVTMMFWYRQQPGQSLTLIATANQGSEATYESGFVIDKFPISRPNLTFSTLTVSNMSPEDSSIYLCSVGGNYGYTFGSGTRLTVV.

This chain links TRBV6-5 with TRBJ2-7; 11 positions agree with TRBD1. The germline V gene has CDR1 MNHEY and CDR2 SVGAGI. The CDR3 sequence is 15 residues long. V dropped 2 bases and J dropped 5; count of bases not matched to a gene: 5. In DNA form, the CDR3 reads TGTGCCAGCAGTTACATGGCGGACAGGGGGCACGAGCAGTACTTC. Translated, it gives CASSYMADRGHEQYF.

This clone turned up a few times. This sample includes further DNA sequences coding for the same CDR3. The genes are TRBV29-1 and TRBJ2-3; 7 bases fit TRBD2. This CDR3 is built from 13 residues. After removal of 4 bases from V and 4 bases from J, the junction contained 5 bases not matched to a gene. CDR1 and CDR2 from the germline V gene are SQVTM and ANQGSEA. In DNA, the CDR3 is TGCAGCGTTGGAGGCGGGAGAGCAGATACGCAGTATTTT. As protein: CSVGGGRADTQYF.

The chain employs TRBV4-3 and TRBJ1-1; possibly TRBD1 for D (5 bases). CDR3 length: 14 residues. With 0 bases removed from V and 5 bases from J, the gap between germline ends came to 10 bases. Germline V gene data show CDR1 as LGHNA and CDR2 as YSLEER. In DNA, the CDR3 is TGCGCCAGCAGCCAAGAATCGGGGGGTACTGAAGCTTTCTTT. It translates to CASSQESGGTEAFF.

J is TRBJ1-1 and V is TRBV5-1; no firm D call. Germline-derived CDR1 and CDR2 are SGHRS and YFSETQ. V was clipped by 0 bases and J by 2 bases, with 14 bases between them. This CDR3 has 16 amino acids. The CDR3 sequence is CASSLVPARFNTEAFF. Here the CDR3 DNA reads TGCGCCAGCAGCTTGGTCCCTGCCAGATTTAACACTGAAGCTTTCTTT.

The chain uses TRBV4-2 and TRBJ2-5; possibly TRBD2 for D (6 bases). This CDR3 spans 14 amino acids. The germline CDR1 and CDR2 sequences are LGHNA and YNFKEQ. V was cut by 1 base and J by 7 bases, with 13 bases left in between. CDR3 DNA sequence: TGTGCCAGCAGCCAAGCCGAGGACGGGGGGACCCAGTACTTC. Translated: CASSQAEDGGTQYF.

The rearrangement uses TRBV7-6 and TRBJ2-7; 9 bases map to TRBD2. This CDR3 is 14 amino acids long. Germline V gene sequence: CDR1 SGHVS, CDR2 FNYEAQ. V shed 3 bases, J shed 4 bases, and the junction held 4 bases outside the gene matches. The CDR3 protein is CASSFGGRDYEQYF. The DNA for the CDR3 is TGTGCCAGCAGCTTCGGCGGGAGGGATTACGAGCAGTACTTC.

The chain uses TRBV6-4 and TRBJ1-2; 7 bases are shared with TRBD1. Germline-derived CDR1 and CDR2 are MRHNA and SNTAGT. The junction had 8 bases not matched to a gene; V was cut back by 3 bases and J by 7 bases. This CDR3 has 14 residues. In nucleotides, the CDR3 is TGTGCCAGCAGTGAGAGGCAGGGGGTTCCTGGCTACACCTTC. Its protein product is CASSERQGVPGYTF.

This clone has a handful of counts. This chain uses TRBV4-1 with TRBJ2-7; TRBD2 matches at 9 bases. Trimming removed 4 bases from V and 3 bases from J; junction bases left unmatched: 10. Germline V lookup: CDR1 MGHRA, CDR2 YSYEKL. This CDR3 is built from 16 residues. CDR3 sequence reads: CASSRMAGGVGYEQYF. DNA of the CDR3: TGCGCCAGCAGCCGCATGGCGGGGGGGGTAGGCTACGAGCAGTACTTC.

This CDR3 reads CASSQGLAGGTDTQYF. The DNA of the CDR3 is TGCGCCAGCAGCCAAGGACTAGCGGGGGGCACAGATACGCAGTATTTT. The rearrangement links TRBV4-3 to TRBJ2-3; 12 bases are shared with TRBD2. This CDR3 region has 16 residues. From germline, CDR1 is LGHNA and CDR2 YSLEER. Trimming cost V 1 base and J 1 base; bases outside gene matches: 0.

The chain couples TRBV19 to TRBJ2-1, with D unclear. The germline V gene encodes CDR1 LNHDA and CDR2 SQIVND (reference sequence). Trimming took off 4 bases at V and 8 bases at J, with 12 bases between the two ends. The CDR3 extends over 13 amino acids. The CDR3 DNA reads as TGTGCCAGTAGTAGGATGAGCGCCCATGAGCAGTTCTTC. Amino acids: CASSRMSAHEQFF.

This chain connects TRBV7-9 to TRBJ2-3; 11 nucleotides match TRBD2. Germline values: CDR1 SEHNR, CDR2 FQNEAQ (reference sequence). The CDR3 spans 16 residues. V dropped 4 bases and J dropped 4; count of bases not matched to a gene: 7. The CDR3 reads CASSSTSGKIPDTQYF. DNA of the CDR3: TGTGCCAGCAGCTCGACTAGCGGGAAGATCCCAGATACGCAGTATTTT.